This T cell receptor (beta chain) comes out of a study of CD8+CD57+ T cells in acquired aplastic anemia. This clonotype is termed medium-sized. CDR1 and CDR2 from the germline V gene are DFQATT and SNEGSKA (reference sequence). This CDR3 contains 15 residues. The V end lost 6 bases, the J end lost 5 bases, and 17 bases lay between the germline ends. Researchers used genomic DNA as the template to profile TCR beta VDJ and CDR3. TCRdb fed the reads into MiXCR, producing one record per CDR3 protein. The sample carries about 160,000 distinct CDR3 sequences, roughly 48% recorded once. Patients picked for sequencing had shown CD8+CD57+ cell expansion detected by flow cytometry. Among the patients, all had severe acquired aplastic anemia.

This clonotype was sampled from a human donor with aplastic anemia. The V gene is TRBV20-1, the J gene TRBJ1-6; tentatively, D is TRBD1 (5 bases). Source material: sorted CD4+, CD8+, or CD8+CD57+ T cells (not recorded which) from PBMCs. CDR3 sequence (DNA): TGCAGTGCCTCCCTGCCAGGGCCCAATAATTCACCCCTCCACTTT. Protein: CSASLPGPNNSPLHF.